This T cell receptor (beta chain) was sequenced during a study of T cells after yellow fever vaccination (dated by TCRdb to about 2019). In terms of the full investigation: Libraries from fractions with low cell numbers were prepared with the SMART-Seq v4 Ultra Low Input RNA kit. To follow T-cell clones before and after both primary and booster YFV17D yellow fever vaccination, bulk TCR alpha and beta repertoires underwent longitudinal sequencing. Two healthy male donors, one aged 18 to 30 and one aged 30 to 40 years, were included in the cohort. Bulk PBMC replicates and cell subsets were isolated from blood drawn at multiple timepoints before and after both primary and secondary immunization.

Comment on this clonotype: Its antigen is not yet known. The sample holds no much larger clone one base away, and base qualities are not on file.

TCR cDNA was made using 5'RACE template switching, a step that added a universal primer site and unique molecular identifiers. Priming for cDNA synthesis came from both the TCR alpha and TCR beta constant segments. Libraries were amplified in two PCR steps, with sample barcodes and sequencing adapters added in the second step. Sequencing of libraries was performed on Illumina HiSeq 2500 (2x100 bp) or NovaSeq (2x150 bp). In the source study's methods: MIGEC handled demultiplexing of reads and collapsing into UMI consensus sequences, while MiXCR performed V(D)J alignment. Using edgeR on replicate PBMC samples, clonotypes were called vaccine-responding if FDR was below 0.01 and the log2 fold change was above 5 up to day 15. CD4 or CD8 identity was assigned to each bulk clonotype according to whether the clonotype was present at higher abundance in the sequenced CD4 repertoire or the sequenced CD8 repertoire. Clones were called with MiXCR by TCRdb after fastp trimmed the public reads at Q25, and only in-frame beta chains were retained. Under each unique CDR3 protein, matching rows form one entry showing the most common genes and DNA. None of the V and J calls come from the authors' own analysis; TCRdb made them. For this sample the table gives 350,000 to 450,000 distinct CDR3 sequences, of which 6.2% were detected only once. About 15% of the sample is held by the ten biggest clonotypes.

The label giving this sample's treatment or condition can be read as: live attenuated yellow fever vaccine strain. At each blood-draw timepoint, two biological replicates of bulk PBMCs were collected. PBMCs were isolated from peripheral blood using a standard Ficoll-Paque protocol. TriZol was used to extract RNA from bulk PBMCs, CD4 and CD8 fractions, and dextramer-positive and dextramer-negative fractions. Beyond this particular receptor, the publication reports: Compared with the primary T-cell response, the secondary T-cell response was weaker but faster, peaking on day 5 rather than day 15. After the booster, most clones that had expanded after primary vaccination were detected again (over 95% of CD4 and 88% of CD8), suggesting broad maintenance of memory. A small fraction of clonotypes appeared in both the CD4 and CD8 compartments, likely as a result of convergent recombination. Because the study included only a couple of donors, the extent to which the findings can be generalized is limited. FACS-sorted repertoires could contain abundant contaminating clonotypes from the bulk population, so computational filtering was required.

The CDR3 sequence holds 16 residues, the cysteine and phenylalanine included. Of the read, only the CDR3 DNA is kept; its 48 bases are in frame from base 1. CDR1 and CDR2, per the germline V gene (reference sequence), are LNHDA and SQIVND. V was cut back by 3 bases and J by 7 bases, leaving a gap of 18 bases between them. The clonotype originates from a man aged 30 to 45 who received the YFV17D yellow fever vaccine. This sample comprised PBMCs, obtained 5 days after the yellow fever booster vaccination. The sequence links TRBV19 to TRBJ2-2; tentative D gene TRBD2, with 5 bases matching. The DNA sequence is as follows: TGTGCCAGTAGTATTGCCCTAGCTCCCCTCGTCGGGGAGCTGTTTTTT. It encodes CASSIALAPLVGELFF.